This T cell receptor beta chain appears in the sequencing data of a study of neurological immune-mediated disorders (dated by TCRdb to the late 2010s). In terms of the full investigation: Among the roughly 35 multiple sclerosis patients, approximately 31 had relapsing-remitting MS and 3 had secondary progressive MS. Longitudinal samples, technical triplicates and paired sorted CD4+ and CD8+ T-cell subsets, alongside PBMC samples, were included among the approximately 100 TCR-beta libraries. The cohort included about 66 subjects: 14 with HAM/TSP, about 35 with multiple sclerosis, and 20 or so healthy controls. Peripheral blood TCR-beta repertoires from HTLV-I-associated myelopathy (HAM/TSP) patients, multiple sclerosis patients and healthy controls were compared by UMI-based sequencing. What the work shows at the level of the full study, not this receptor alone: No identical CDR3 amino acid sequences were found to be shared among expanded clones across subjects, suggesting that TCR-beta repertoires were private in all groups. In phylogenetic analysis, the repertoires of 18 of 34 MS patients grouped into a cluster of related CDR3 sequences, which suggests a possible signature at the repertoire level. TCR clonal expansion was highest in HAM/TSP patients and lowest in MS patients, with MS patients falling below even healthy controls. No clinical or MRI features were associated with the MS cluster, and the authors said that larger cohorts are needed.

cDNA was synthesized by template-switch 5'RACE using a primer with a 10-nucleotide random unique molecular identifier that tagged each TCR transcript. Every sequencing run covered 15-18 subjects and yielded more than 160 million TCR-beta sequences. Total RNA was extracted with the RNeasy kit. The KAPA Real-time Library Amplification kit was used to amplify TCR-beta VDJ regions with primers for the TCR constant region and the 5'RACE anchor. Sample indexes and Illumina adaptors were added in a first PCR, after which library yield was increased in a second PCR. After purification with Ampure beads, the TCR product of roughly 650 bp was size-selected on a 2% E-gel SizeSelection system. Before pooling, library quality was checked on a Bioanalyzer, concentration was measured with Qubit, and libraries were quantified with the Kapa Library Quantification kit. Paired-end 2 x 150 bp sequencing of the libraries was performed on an Illumina HiSeq 2500. To increase sequence diversity, about 24-32% phiX was spiked into each library pool. Per the source publication's procedure: Quality-filtered reads were processed with the UMI-based MiGEC pipeline, which removed over 80% of raw TCR sequences during error correction. IMGT germline references were used for alignment of VDJ genes, and clonotypes were defined by a unique CDR3 amino acid sequence together with V-J genes. Clonal expansion, Shannon diversity and CDR3 relatedness were evaluated with VDJtools (CalcPairwiseDistances, ClusterSamples), while phylogenetic trees were built in CLCbio workbench. Using coefficient-of-variation modelling across technical triplicates, the study counted a clone as expanded if it had at least 8 unique UMIs. The public reads were run again by TCRdb, first through fastp at Q25 and then through MiXCR, and only productive beta chains were kept. Every entry covers one CDR3 protein and lists the most common genes and DNA from its rows. For this entry, the V and J calls and clone size follow TCRdb and not the study's own pipeline. The sample data list tens of thousands of distinct CDR3 sequences, and 4.5% to 5.5% of these were observed just once. Of the sample, 5.5% to 8% is held by the ten largest clones.

This clonotype was counted only a few times. Its antigen is not yet known. One base away there is no much larger clone; base qualities are not given. For unsorted PBMC libraries, 2 million PBMCs were used after storage in RNAlater at -80 degrees C until RNA extraction. Multiple sclerosis patients were enrolled in a US clinical protocol under which disease progression was evaluated by magnetic resonance imaging. PBMCs were separated from peripheral blood using Ficoll-Hypaque density gradient centrifugation and then cryopreserved in liquid nitrogen. This receptor was obtained from a man in his thirties or forties with multiple sclerosis. The sequenced material came from PBMCs.

The DNA reads TGCAGTGCAGAAGGGGACCGGCCAGGCCTTAGCACAGATACGCAGTATTTT. Its amino acids are CSAEGDRPGLSTDTQYF. The rearranged chain carries TRBV20-1 and TRBJ2-3; the D region is possibly TRBD1 or TRBD2, each matching across 5 bases. The CDR3 runs 17 residues from the cysteine to the phenylalanine. The kept DNA is CDR3 alone, 51 bases in frame from the first base. V is reduced by 6 bases and J by 0 bases, leaving a spacing of 22 bases between them. Based on the germline V gene (reference sequence), the CDR1 and CDR2 sequences are DFQATT and SNEGSKA.